The 15 T cell receptor beta chains below come from one sample, sequenced in a study of neoadjuvant nivolumab and ipilimumab in lung cancer. The data were produced by immunoSEQ multiplex PCR, yet TCRdb's version contains in-frame clones alone and is incomplete. The repertoire holds under 50,000 clones, with around 89% as singletons. The sample was blood, taken before neoadjuvant nivolumab, alone or with ipilimumab. The receptors here all came from an adult with non-small cell lung cancer. Some clones in this sample may be carry-over from other donors' samples.

The rearrangement links TRBV9 to TRBJ2-7, with D hard to call. Trimming stripped 2 bases from V and 0 bases from J, with 9 bases between. CDR1 and CDR2 from the germline V gene are SGDLS and YYNGEE. This CDR3 region has 14 residues. CDR3 in amino acids: CASSVGQNSYEQYF. As DNA, the CDR3 is TGTGCCAGCAGCGTCGGTCAGAACTCCTACGAGCAGTACTTC.

The chain links TRBV5-1 to TRBJ2-1, with TRBD2 matching over 8 bases. This CDR3 has 15 residues. Germline CDR1 reads SGHRS; CDR2 reads YFSETQ. V gave up 0 bases and J gave up 3 bases; unmatched junction bases: 2. In nucleotides, the CDR3 is TGCGCCAGCAGCTTGGCCCTAGCGGGCTACAATGAGCAGTTCTTC. Translating it yields CASSLALAGYNEQFF.

The chain employs TRBV2 and TRBJ1-2; TRBD1 is a possible D gene (6 bases). The CDR3 totals 11 residues. Per the germline V gene, CDR1 is SNHLY and CDR2 is FYNNEI. V lost 6 bases, J lost 7 bases, and 9 bases lay in between. CDR3 bases: TGTGCCAGCAGAGACAGGTCTGGCTACACCTTC. Amino acid sequence: CASRDRSGYTF.

The chain combines TRBV25-1 with TRBJ2-7, with 8 bases identical to TRBD2. Germline-derived CDR1 and CDR2 are MGHDK and SYGVNS. Germline trimming cut 3 bases from V and 4 bases from J; bases unmatched to any gene: 5. The CDR3 is 14 residues long. The CDR3 region has the DNA TGTGCCAGCAGTGAGGACGGGAGGGCTTACGAGCAGTACTTC. Its translation is CASSEDGRAYEQYF.

V is TRBV4-2 and J is TRBJ1-2; 7 bases map to TRBD1. From germline, CDR1 is LGHNA and CDR2 YNFKEQ. Losses at the gene ends were 0 bases for V and 6 bases for J; bases not matched to a gene: 13. The CDR3 sequence is 17 residues long. The CDR3 nucleotides are TGTGCCAGCAGCCAAGAGTCCCGGACAGGAGAAAAGGATGGCTACACCTTC. The encoded protein is CASSQESRTGEKDGYTF.

The V gene is TRBV4-3, the J gene TRBJ1-1; D perhaps matches TRBD1 (5 bases). CDR3 size: 15 residues. From germline, CDR1 is LGHNA and CDR2 YSLEER. Trimming took 0 bases from V and 3 from J, leaving 11 bases between them. The CDR3 DNA sequence: TGCGCCAGCAGCCAAGAGGGACGTGGGGACACTGAAGCTTTCTTT. It translates to CASSQEGRGDTEAFF.

V usage is TRBV5-4 and J usage is TRBJ2-3, with 10 nucleotides matching TRBD1. Trimming cost V 4 bases and J 3 bases; bases outside gene matches: 14. The germline V gene has CDR1 SGHNT and CDR2 YYREEE (reference sequence). The CDR3 is 18 residues long. The CDR3, as DNA: TGTGCCAGCAGCCCCTTCTCGTCCGGGACAGGGGTAACAGATACGCAGTATTTT. Protein: CASSPFSSGTGVTDTQYF.

This clone was counted a single time. The chain employs TRBV5-4 and TRBJ2-5; 12 bases line up with TRBD2. The CDR3 is 16 amino acids. The V and J ends lost 3 bases and 7 bases, in that order; junction bases with no gene match: 10. Germline V lookup: CDR1 SGHNT, CDR2 YYREEE (reference sequence). CDR3 sequence reads: CASSWRLAGAHGTQYF. The CDR3 DNA sequence: TGTGCCAGCAGCTGGCGACTAGCGGGGGCTCACGGGACCCAGTACTTC.

The chain recombines TRBV7-9 with TRBJ2-1, with 10 bases identical to TRBD2. The CDR3 is made up of 16 amino acids. J lost 6 bases, V lost 3 bases, and 8 bases had no gene match. The germline gives CDR1 SEHNR, CDR2 FQNEAQ (reference sequence). DNA of the CDR3: TGTGCCAGCAGCTTGGTTTCAAGCGGGAGGGGCAATGAGCAGTTCTTC. It is translated as CASSLVSSGRGNEQFF.

This chain joins TRBV18 and TRBJ2-7, with a possible D match to TRBD2 (5 bases). Trimming pared 6 bases from V and 3 bases from J, leaving 18 bases between. The CDR3 is 15 residues long. The germline V gene encodes CDR1 KGHSH and CDR2 LQKENI. The CDR3 is CASSPFGNGGYEQYF. CDR3 nucleotides: TGTGCCAGCTCCCCCTTTGGTAACGGAGGCTACGAGCAGTACTTC.

The J gene is TRBJ1-2, the V gene TRBV29-1; a possible D gene is TRBD1 (5 bases). The CDR3 is 11 residues long. V was trimmed by 5 bases and J by 4 bases, leaving 8 bases between them. Germline V gene lookup returns CDR1 SQVTM and CDR2 ANQGSEA. CDR3 nucleotides: TGCAGCGTTCAGGGCTTCTATGGCTACACCTTC. Its translation: CSVQGFYGYTF.

This chain connects TRBV7-2 to TRBJ2-7; D is unclear. The CDR3 is made up of 11 amino acids. CDR1 is SGHTA, CDR2 FQGNSA, per germline. V was clipped by 6 bases and J by 6 bases, with 9 bases between them. CDR3 DNA sequence: TGTGCCAGCAGTTCTGTCGGCGAGCAGTACTTC. It translates to CASSSVGEQYF.

The chain is built from TRBV19 and TRBJ2-1; D uncertain. Per germline, CDR1 LNHDA and CDR2 SQIVND (reference sequence). The CDR3 runs 12 residues. The germline V and J ends were trimmed by 4 bases and 4 bases, with 5 bases remaining between them. CDR3 nucleotides: TGTGCCAGTAGTAACCAGTACAATGAGCAGTTCTTC. Its protein is CASSNQYNEQFF.

The chain couples TRBV30 to TRBJ1-2; D gene uncertain. This CDR3 is 13 amino acids long. Germline V gene lookup returns CDR1 GTSNPN and CDR2 SVGIG (reference sequence). V lost 2 bases and J 9 bases, leaving 16 bases between the germline ends. DNA for the CDR3: TGTGCCTGGAGTAAAAGGCGGCATCTGAGCTACACCTTC. Translation: CAWSKRRHLSYTF.

In this sample, this clone is medium-sized. V usage is TRBV6-1 and J usage is TRBJ2-7; 8 bases align to TRBD2. The V segment lost 6 bases and the J segment 6 bases; nucleotides outside the gene matches: 4. This CDR3 region has 12 residues. Per the germline V gene, CDR1 is MNHNS and CDR2 is SASEGT. As DNA, the CDR3 is TGTGCCAGCAGCCTGGCGGGAGGCGAGCAGTACTTC. This sequence encodes CASSLAGGEQYF.